This TCR beta chain was identified in a study of vaccination effects on CD4 cells after COVID-19. Study-wide results and caveats: Common cold coronaviruses were cross-recognized by only 1 of 255 vaccine-induced clones in healthy vaccinees.

V was clipped by 7 bases and J by 2 bases, with 25 bases between them. Germline CDR1 is SGHRS and CDR2 is YFSETQ. This CDR3 comprises 18 residues. Expansion with viral peptide pools was applied to antigen-specific CD4+ T cells by the ViraFEST assay prior to sequencing. Once cultured for 10 days, the cells underwent separation to obtain CD4+ T cells. Prior SARS-CoV-2 infection was absent in the vaccine recipients, as shown by negative nucleocapsid antibodies. Every well got two million PBMC, which were grown with around 10 IU/ml IL-2 and about 9.5 ug/ml peptides. Fresh IL-2-containing medium replaced half the medium on days 3 and 7. This clone was counted once. Its target is unknown. Produced via immunoSEQ multiplex PCR; TCRdb's table is partial and in-frame only. The table lists about 41,000 clones, 70% to 85% of them singletons.

Source: CD4+ T cells from PBMCs cultured with HCoV-NL63 spike peptides, taken before COVID-19 vaccination. The TCR comes from a human donor who received a COVID-19 vaccine. The chain has TRBV5-1 and TRBJ1-5; tentative D call: TRBD1 (5 bases). The CDR3 DNA follows: TGCGCCAGCGTTACCGGACAATTGGGTAGGACTGGCAATCAGCCCCAGCATTTT. Translating it yields CASVTGQLGRTGNQPQHF.